A single TCR beta chain is shown here with its context. What it binds is not known. This specimen belongs to a study of cytomegalovirus exposure and HLA in healthy donors. General study findings and limits: Reports credit the classifier with highly specific, highly sensitive diagnosis of cytomegalovirus status. The study recorded 160 or so TCR beta chains that were cytomegalovirus-associated.

This CDR3 region has 16 residues. The V end was cut by 1 base, the J end by 0 bases, with 10 bases between. Germline V gene lookup returns CDR1 SGHVS and CDR2 FNYEAQ. A multiplex PCR was run with 60 Vbeta primers and 13 Jbeta primers. The repertoire was sequenced with immunoSEQ multiplex PCR; TCRdb's copy has only in-frame clones and lacks some. The table lists around 170,000 clones, approximately 81% of them singletons. V and J are TRBV7-6 and TRBJ2-1; D not resolved. This receptor was obtained from a boy younger than 10 in good health and CMV-seronegative. Sequencing used PBMCs. CDR3 sequence (DNA): TGTGCCAGCAGCTTAGTTTGGCCTAGCTCCTACAATGAGCAGTTCTTC. This gives the protein CASSLVWPSSYNEQFF.